These 25 T cell receptor beta chains share one sample of origin, sequenced in a study of CD8 T cells in Susac syndrome. It was with random hexamers that roughly 0.5 to 1 ug RNA was reverse transcribed. TCRdb analysed the immunoSEQ multiplex PCR reads with MiXCR anew, one entry per CDR3 protein. The sample gives about 210,000 distinct CDR3 sequences, around 96% of which show up once; 0.085% to 0.1% is in the top ten. The sample consisted of CD4+ T cells from PBMCs. Receptor source: a human donor with multiple sclerosis.

The chain links TRBV7-2 to TRBJ1-2; possibly TRBD1 for D (6 bases). Germline-derived CDR1 and CDR2 are SGHTA and FQGNSA. The V gene lost 5 bases and the J gene lost 1 base, with 11 bases spanning the gap. This CDR3 is built from 14 residues. CDR3 sequence (DNA): TGTGCCAGCAGCCGAGACAGGAATAACTATGGCTACACCTTC. It yields the protein CASSRDRNNYGYTF. Complete variable domain (other parts from reference TRBV7-2 and TRBJ1-2): GAGVSQSPSNKVTEKGKDVELRCDPISGHTALYWYRQSLGQGLEFLIYFQGNSAPDKSGLPSDRFSAERTGGSVSTLTIQRTQQEDSAVYLCASSRDRNNYGYTFGSGTRLTVV.

The chain couples TRBV5-6 to TRBJ2-3; TRBD1 is a possible D gene (6 bases). Germline CDR1 is SGHDT and CDR2 is YYEEEE. This CDR3 is built from 15 residues. The V and J ends lost 3 bases and 7 bases respectively, with 18 bases between them. The DNA of the CDR3 is TGTGCCAGCAGCTCACTGAAGGGGGACATGAATACGCAGTATTTT. This gives the protein CASSSLKGDMNTQYF.

The chain links TRBV6-5 to TRBJ2-1; a possible D gene is TRBD1 (6 bases). The CDR3 runs 14 residues. CDR1 and CDR2 from the germline V gene are MNHEY and SVGAGI. V was trimmed by 6 bases and J by 5 bases, leaving 14 bases between them. The CDR3 protein is CASSHRARHNEQFF. The CDR3 DNA sequence: TGTGCCAGCAGCCACAGGGCTAGACACAATGAGCAGTTCTTC.

The chain combines TRBV7-9 with TRBJ2-1; perhaps TRBD1 as D (5 bases). CDR1 and CDR2 from the germline V gene are SEHNR and FQNEAQ (reference sequence). The CDR3 runs to 17 residues. The ends were cut back, 5 bases at V and 0 bases at J, with 17 bases in the middle. The CDR3 coding sequence is TGTGCCAGCAGCGTGGGGTCCGACAGCCTCTCCTACAATGAGCAGTTCTTC. As protein: CASSVGSDSLSYNEQFF.

This chain uses TRBV29-1 with TRBJ2-2; the match to TRBD2 covers 8 bases. Germline V gives CDR1 SQVTM, CDR2 ANQGSEA. After removal of 4 bases from V and 7 bases from J, the junction contained 11 bases not matched to a gene. This CDR3 is 15 amino acids long. The CDR3 is CSVGTLAGSVGELFF. In nucleotides, the CDR3 is TGCAGCGTTGGGACGCTAGCGGGTTCTGTCGGGGAGCTGTTTTTT.

This chain connects TRBV7-9 to TRBJ1-5; no definite D call. CDR3 length: 12 amino acids. Germline V CDR1 and CDR2: SEHNR, FQNEAQ (reference sequence). Trimming stripped 5 bases from V and 6 bases from J, with 8 bases between. This CDR3 is CASSGPGQPQHF. The DNA for the CDR3 is TGTGCCAGCAGCGGTCCGGGTCAGCCCCAGCATTTT.

The chain couples TRBV2 to TRBJ2-3, with 8 bases matching TRBD1. CDR3 size: 14 residues. Losses at the gene ends were 7 bases for V and 4 bases for J; bases not matched to a gene: 7. Per the germline V gene, CDR1 is SNHLY and CDR2 is FYNNEI. The CDR3 DNA reads as TGTGCCAGCATCTCAGACAGGGGCGCAGATACGCAGTATTTT. As protein: CASISDRGADTQYF.

This chain joins TRBV5-6 and TRBJ2-1, with TRBD2 matching over 12 bases. Germline CDR1 reads SGHDT; CDR2 reads YYEEEE. This CDR3 comprises 16 residues. The ends lost 4 bases at V and 10 bases at J; junction bases unmatched: 12. The CDR3 loop reads CASSGGLAGSGREQFF. In nucleotides, the CDR3 is TGTGCCAGCAGCGGGGGACTAGCGGGCTCTGGCCGGGAGCAGTTCTTC.

V is TRBV21-1 and J is TRBJ2-1; TRBD2, the table's D call, lacks a check against the DNA. TRBV21-1 is classified as a pseudogene. The CDR3 is made up of 16 amino acids. The CDR3 DNA sequence: TGTGCCAGCAGCAAAGCGCTTTTTCGGGGAGGGAATGAGCAGTTCTTC. Translation: CASSKALFRGGNEQFF.

The chain combines TRBV9 with TRBJ2-6, with a possible D match to TRBD2 (6 bases). The CDR3 runs 17 residues. Trimming stripped 0 bases from V and 3 bases from J, with 13 bases between. Germline CDR1 reads SGDLS; CDR2 reads YYNGEE. CDR3 sequence (DNA): TGTGCCAGCAGCGTAGCCGGAGGGGCCAATGGGGCCAACGTCCTGACTTTC. It specifies CASSVAGGANGANVLTF.

The chain uses TRBV7-8 and TRBJ1-1; D gene ambiguous. The CDR3 extends over 15 amino acids. Trimming removed 2 bases at V and 0 bases at J, with 10 bases between. CDR1 and CDR2 from the germline V gene are SGHVS and FQNEAQ. CDR3 sequence (DNA): TGTGCCAGCAGCTTAATCAGGACCTTGAACACTGAAGCTTTCTTT. Amino acids: CASSLIRTLNTEAFF.

The chain is built from TRBV12-3 or TRBV12-4 and TRBJ2-3; 8 nucleotides align to TRBD2. The CDR3 loop spans 11 amino acids. V shed 6 bases and J 12 bases; nucleotides not matched to a gene: 5. The DNA for the CDR3 is TGTGCCAGCAGCCGTAGCGGGGTACAGTATTTT. Its translation: CASSRSGVQYF.

V is TRBV3-1 and J is TRBJ2-1, with 11 positions matching TRBD2. V dropped 9 bases and J dropped 5; count of bases not matched to a gene: 6. The CDR3 is made up of 14 amino acids. Germline V lookup: CDR1 LGHDT, CDR2 YNNKEL (reference sequence). The CDR3 DNA sequence: TGTGCCAGTAAACCGGGACTAGCGGACAATGAGCAGTTCTTC. As protein: CASKPGLADNEQFF.

This sequence joins TRBV29-1 and TRBJ1-1, with unresolved D. CDR3 length equals 13 residues. V was shortened by 6 bases and J by 1 base, with 12 bases between the two germline ends. CDR1 SQVTM and CDR2 ANQGSEA come from the germline V gene. CDR3 protein: CSVQLIRNTEAFF. CDR3 in DNA: TGCAGCGTCCAACTGATCCGGAACACTGAAGCTTTCTTT.

The chain couples TRBV30 to TRBJ2-7, with a tentative D call TRBD1 (5 bases). The CDR3 is made up of 12 amino acids. V was trimmed by 4 bases and J by 5 bases, leaving 12 bases between them. CDR1 is GTSNPN, CDR2 SVGIG, per germline (reference sequence). CDR3 loop: CAWTRESHEQYF. As DNA, the CDR3 is TGTGCCTGGACCAGGGAATCCCACGAGCAGTACTTC. Full variable domain (remainder filled in from reference TRBV30 and TRBJ2-7): SQTIHQWPATLVQPVGSPLSLECTVEGTSNPNLYWYRQAAGRGLQLLFYSVGIGQISSEVPQNLSASRPQDRQFILSSKKLLLSDSGFYLCAWTRESHEQYFGPGTRLTVT.

The chain has TRBV30 and TRBJ2-2; D is ambiguous. CDR3 length: 14 amino acids. Trimming pared 0 bases from V and 1 base from J, leaving 6 bases between. Germline-derived CDR1 and CDR2 are GTSNPN and SVGIG (reference sequence). CDR3 region: CAWSVSGNTGELFF. The DNA of the CDR3 is TGTGCCTGGAGTGTATCCGGGAACACCGGGGAGCTGTTTTTT. Variable domain in full (rest from reference TRBV30 and TRBJ2-2): SQTIHQWPATLVQPVGSPLSLECTVEGTSNPNLYWYRQAAGRGLQLLFYSVGIGQISSEVPQNLSASRPQDRQFILSSKKLLLSDSGFYLCAWSVSGNTGELFFGEGSRLTVL.

J is TRBJ2-4 and V is TRBV18; D remains ambiguous. V lost 6 bases to trimming and J lost 0 bases, with 12 bases between them. This CDR3 is 15 amino acids long. Germline V gene sequence: CDR1 KGHSH, CDR2 LQKENI. The CDR3 is CASSDLDGAKNIQYF. The CDR3 DNA reads as TGTGCCAGCTCGGACCTCGACGGAGCCAAAAACATTCAGTACTTC.

This sequence joins TRBV20-1 and TRBJ2-1, with 8 bases aligning to TRBD2. This CDR3 is 15 amino acids long. V was clipped by 7 bases and J by 7 bases; unmatched bases: 15. Germline-derived CDR1 and CDR2 are DFQATT and SNEGSKA (reference sequence). CDR3 residues: CSGLLAGAAENEQFF. Here the CDR3 DNA reads TGCAGTGGGTTGCTAGCGGGTGCAGCTGAAAATGAGCAGTTCTTC.

The chain carries TRBV20-1 and TRBJ2-5; the D gene is possibly TRBD1 (6 bases). Per germline, CDR1 DFQATT and CDR2 SNEGSKA (reference sequence). The V end lost 1 base, the J end lost 7 bases, and 13 bases lay between the germline ends. The CDR3 length is 13 residues. CDR3 nucleotides: TGCAGTGCTAGAGGTCAGGGGCCGGGGACCCAGTACTTC. Translating it yields CSARGQGPGTQYF.

J is TRBJ2-7 and V is TRBV30; 10 nucleotides line up with TRBD2. Germline loops: CDR1 GTSNPN, CDR2 SVGIG (reference sequence). This CDR3 has 16 residues. J lost 2 bases, V lost 4 bases, and 11 bases had no gene match. CDR3 coding DNA: TGTGCCTGGACCACCTGGGGGACTAGCGACCCCTACGAGCAGTACTTC. Translation gives CAWTTWGTSDPYEQYF.

CDR3: CSATQTSGGTDTQYF. DNA of the CDR3: TGCAGTGCCACACAGACTAGCGGAGGCACAGATACGCAGTATTTT. The J gene is TRBJ2-3, the V gene TRBV20-1; 9 bases map to TRBD2. Germline V gene lookup returns CDR1 DFQATT and CDR2 SNEGSKA (reference sequence). This CDR3 has 15 residues. The V segment lost 6 bases and the J segment 1 base; nucleotides outside the gene matches: 8.

V is TRBV20-1 and J is TRBJ1-2, with D perhaps matching TRBD1 (5 bases). Trimming stripped 0 bases from V and 10 bases from J, with 12 bases between. CDR1 is DFQATT and CDR2 is SNEGSKA in the germline V gene (reference sequence). This CDR3 spans 12 amino acids. CDR3: CSARDGWGAYTF. The CDR3 DNA sequence: TGCAGTGCTAGAGATGGTTGGGGCGCCTACACCTTC.

This chain links TRBV2 with TRBJ1-1, with D unclear. CDR1 SNHLY and CDR2 FYNNEI come from the germline V gene. CDR3 length equals 13 residues. V gave up 3 bases and J gave up 3 bases, with 8 bases separating them. The CDR3, as DNA: TGTGCCAGCAGTGAGGGGTTCTACACTGAAGCTTTCTTT. Protein: CASSEGFYTEAFF.

This chain connects TRBV20-1 to TRBJ2-3, with D perhaps being TRBD1 or TRBD2 (5 bases each). The CDR3 runs to 13 residues. Trimming took 3 bases from V and 6 from J, leaving 13 bases between them. From germline, CDR1 is DFQATT and CDR2 SNEGSKA (reference sequence). The CDR3 spells CSASSGPGDTQYF. CDR3 nucleotides: TGCAGTGCTAGTTCGGGGCCCGGGGATACGCAGTATTTT.

This clonotype was counted once. In nucleotides, the CDR3 is TGTGCCAGCAGCCAGGCCCCGGGGGCAAGTCAGCCCCAGCATTTT. Translating gives CASSQAPGASQPQHF. V is TRBV3-1 and J is TRBJ1-5; a weak D match, TRBD1 (6 bases). Germline-derived CDR1 and CDR2 are LGHDT and YNNKEL (reference sequence). The V and J ends lost 3 bases and 6 bases respectively, with 15 bases between them. The CDR3 spans 15 residues.